This T cell receptor beta chain is from a study of cytomegalovirus exposure and HLA in healthy donors. Turning to this clone: What it binds is unknown.

General observations from the study: Reports credit the classifier with highly specific, highly sensitive diagnosis of cytomegalovirus status.

The germline V and J ends were trimmed by 5 bases and 3 bases, with 17 bases remaining between them. The germline gives CDR1 SGHAT, CDR2 FQNNGV. The CDR3 has 16 residues. Clones were read by immunoSEQ multiplex PCR, and TCRdb kept only the in-frame ones, dropping some. The sample holds roughly 310,000 clones, roughly 86% seen once. The TCR was taken from a man aged 25 to 40 in good health and CMV-seronegative. Sample: PBMCs. This chain connects TRBV11-2 to TRBJ2-4; D perhaps matches TRBD2 (6 bases). In nucleotides, the CDR3 is TGTGCCAGCAGCCCCTACGGAGGGTTTGGCAAAAACATTCAGTACTTC. The encoded protein is CASSPYGGFGKNIQYF.